The 8 T cell receptor beta chains presented below share a single source sample, sequenced in a study of cytomegalovirus exposure and HLA in healthy donors. PCR employed 60 Vbeta and 13 Jbeta primers. The method was immunoSEQ multiplex PCR; TCRdb's version includes in-frame clones alone and lacks a portion of them. The sample lists 150,000 or so clones, approximately 70% seen once, with 1.5% to 2% in the top ten. The sequenced sample was PBMCs. The receptors here all came from a woman between 18 and 29 years old in good health and CMV-seronegative.

The chain recombines TRBV11-2 with TRBJ1-1, with 7 bases that match TRBD1. V was pared by 3 bases and J by 1 base, with 2 bases of the junction left unmatched. The V gene's germline CDR1 is SGHAT and CDR2 FQNNGV. The CDR3 has 14 amino acids. The CDR3 here is CASSFTGANTEAFF. Written as DNA, the CDR3 is TGTGCCAGCAGCTTCACAGGGGCGAACACTGAAGCTTTCTTT.

The V call is TRBV19, the J call TRBJ1-2, with 7 nucleotides matching TRBD1. The CDR3 is 14 residues long. V trimming: 1 base; J trimming: 2 bases; junction bases outside the gene matches: 1. The germline V gene has CDR1 LNHDA and CDR2 SQIVND (reference sequence). The CDR3 here is CASSIGGGNYGYTF. CDR3 nucleotide sequence: TGTGCCAGTAGTATAGGAGGGGGCAACTATGGCTACACCTTC.

This clone has just one count. The CDR3 region is CASSSELGTGEGYTF. CDR3 DNA sequence: TGTGCCAGCAGCTCTGAACTTGGGACAGGGGAAGGCTACACCTTC. The chain links TRBV7-9 to TRBJ1-2; 10 positions match TRBD1. Germline assignment: CDR1 SEHNR and CDR2 FQNEAQ (reference sequence). V was pared by 4 bases and J by 8 bases, with 10 bases of the junction left unmatched. The CDR3 has 15 residues.

A single count supports this clone. The chain joins TRBV6-1 to TRBJ1-2; TRBD1 aligns across 7 bases. Germline V gene data show CDR1 as MNHNS and CDR2 as SASEGT. This CDR3 has 15 residues. The V gene end was trimmed by 7 bases and the J gene end by 1 base; junction bases not matched to a gene: 9. Here the CDR3 DNA reads TGTGCCAGCAAAAAAGACAGGGTTGGTAACTATGGCTACACCTTC. Amino acid sequence: CASKKDRVGNYGYTF.

This clone was seen a handful of times. This chain links TRBV6-5 with TRBJ2-7; 9 bases are shared with TRBD1. Germline CDR1 and CDR2: MNHEY and SVGAGI. The J segment lost 1 base and the V segment lost 0 bases, leaving 4 bases of the junction unmatched. The CDR3 consists of 16 residues. The CDR3 nucleotides are TGTGCCAGCAGTTACTCCTCCGGACAGGGGTCCTACGAGCAGTACTTC. The encoded protein is CASSYSSGQGSYEQYF.

The V call is TRBV5-1, the J call TRBJ2-7; perhaps TRBD2 as D (7 bases). V was clipped by 4 bases and J by 0 bases, with 11 bases between them. This CDR3 contains 14 residues. CDR1 and CDR2 from the germline V gene are SGHRS and YFSETQ. The CDR3 DNA reads as TGCGCCAGCAGCGACGGGGGGCCCTCCTACGAGCAGTACGTC. Protein product: CASSDGGPSYEQYV.

This clone was counted a single time. The genes are TRBV14 and TRBJ2-2; D unresolved. Germline CDR1 reads SGHDN; CDR2 reads FVKESK. The V end lost 1 base, the J end lost 7 bases, and 7 bases lay between the germline ends. This CDR3 spans 13 amino acids. CDR3 sequence: CASSQARRGELFF. CDR3 in DNA: TGTGCCAGCAGCCAAGCGCGGCGCGGGGAGCTGTTTTTT. Full variable domain (outside the CDR3, taken from reference TRBV14 and TRBJ2-2): EAGVTQFPSHSVIEKGQTVTLRCDPISGHDNLYWYRRVMGKEIKFLLHFVKESKQDESGMPNNRFLAERTGGTYSTLKVQPAELEDSGVYFCASSQARRGELFFGEGSRLTVL.

The CDR3 nucleotides read TGTGCCAGCAGCCAACAGGGGACCTACGAGCAGTACTTC. Protein: CASSQQGTYEQYF. The chain is built from TRBV5-4 and TRBJ2-7, with 7 bases aligning to TRBD1. Germline CDR1 is SGHNT and CDR2 is YYREEE (reference sequence). With V trimmed by 4 bases and J by 2 bases, 3 bases remained unmatched. This CDR3 has 13 amino acids.